This entry lists 17 T cell receptor beta chains sequenced from one sample in a study of shared T cell receptors in the human thymus (dated by TCRdb to about 2021). Receptor amplification or capture employed the immunoSEQ multiplex PCR assay. In TCRdb, the immuneACCESS table is reduced to in-frame sequences with V and J assigned. These tables do not hold every clone; where another copy was compared, an unresolved V gene accounts for under half, and the others remain unexplained. The sample includes 600,000 or so clones, with around 87% observed a single time. Under 0.01% of the sample is taken by the ten largest. These data were also reused for a study on human thymus T cells.

Sequencing was done on a sample of thymocytes. Every receptor here comes from a boy under two years old with a congenital heart defect. Donor details come from another sample of the same person, matched by shared clones.

V and J are TRBV28 and TRBJ2-1, with D possibly TRBD2 on 6 matching bases. The V and J ends lost 5 bases and 0 bases respectively, with 14 bases between them. Germline CDR1 reads MDHEN; CDR2 reads SYDVKM. There are 16 residues in the CDR3. In DNA form, the CDR3 reads TGTGCCAGCAGTCCTGCCGGGGGACGCTCCTACAATGAGCAGTTCTTC. Translated: CASSPAGGRSYNEQFF.

This sequence joins TRBV4-3 and TRBJ2-7, with 9 nucleotides matching TRBD1. CDR3 length: 17 residues. Looked up from germline, CDR1 is LGHNA and CDR2 is YSLEER. Unmatched junction bases numbered 8, after V lost 1 base and J lost 1 base. CDR3 loop: CASSQVTPGQGSYEQYF. The CDR3 nucleotides are TGCGCCAGCAGCCAAGTTACCCCGGGACAGGGATCCTACGAGCAGTACTTC.

The rearrangement links TRBV10-3 to TRBJ1-5, with D maybe TRBD1 (6 bases). The CDR3 totals 16 residues. CDR1 is ENHRY and CDR2 is SYGVKD in the germline V gene. V lost 11 bases to trimming and J lost 6 bases, with 26 bases between them. Here the CDR3 reads CASGQGGPRGFQPQHF. The DNA for the CDR3 is TGTGCCTCAGGGCAGGGTGGACCCAGGGGATTTCAGCCCCAGCATTTT.

The chain couples TRBV27 to TRBJ1-1, with 7 bases identical to TRBD1. With V trimmed by 2 bases and J by 1 base, 10 bases remained unmatched. Germline V gives CDR1 MNHEY, CDR2 SMNVEV (reference sequence). The CDR3 runs 17 residues. The CDR3 DNA reads as TGTGCCAGCAGTTTAACGAGGGGGCTTGTACCGAACACTGAAGCTTTCTTT. This sequence encodes CASSLTRGLVPNTEAFF.

This clone was observed a handful of times. One junction end does not reproduce the germline sequence, and a read error may be involved. The J gene is TRBJ2-5, the V gene TRBV27; 7 bases are shared with TRBD1. The germline V gene has CDR1 MNHEY and CDR2 SMNVEV (reference sequence). The CDR3 runs to 19 residues. Here the CDR3 DNA reads TGTGCCAGCCGTACGGGAAGATTGACAGGGATTGGGAACCAGGAGACCCAGTACTTC. The encoded protein is CASRTGRLTGIGNQETQYF.

The DNA of the CDR3 is TGCGCCAGCAGCTTAAGGTCGGGGACAGGGCCCACAGATACGCAGTATTTT. Its protein is CASSLRSGTGPTDTQYF. The rearrangement joins TRBV5-1 to TRBJ2-3; 9 bases map to TRBD1. The V and J ends lost 2 bases and 2 bases, in that order; junction bases with no gene match: 9. This CDR3 is 17 amino acids long. Germline values: CDR1 SGHRS, CDR2 YFSETQ.

This clone was detected a few times. The V gene is TRBV5-4, the J gene TRBJ1-2; TRBD1 agrees at 9 bases. The germline gives CDR1 SGHNT, CDR2 YYREEE (reference sequence). Losses at the gene ends were 10 bases for V and 7 bases for J; bases not matched to a gene: 11. This CDR3 region has 13 residues. The CDR3 loop reads CAESDRGNRGYTF. The CDR3 nucleotides read TGTGCCGAATCAGACAGGGGGAATCGTGGCTACACCTTC. Full variable domain (remainder filled in from reference TRBV5-4 and TRBJ1-2): ETGVTQSPTHLIKTRGQQVTLRCSSQSGHNTVSWYQQALGQGPQFIFQYYREEENGRGNFPPRFSGLQFPNYSSELNVNALELDDSALYLCAESDRGNRGYTFGSGTRLTVV.

A few counts support this clone. The chain joins TRBV18 to TRBJ2-2; 11 bases align to TRBD2. The CDR3 runs to 17 residues. V was pared by 2 bases and J by 0 bases, with 2 bases of the junction left unmatched. From germline, CDR1 is KGHSH and CDR2 LQKENI. This CDR3 is CASSPVTSGANTGELFF. The CDR3 DNA is TGTGCCAGCTCACCAGTGACTAGCGGGGCGAACACCGGGGAGCTGTTTTTT.

The chain is built from TRBV7-2 and TRBJ2-5, with 14 bases that match TRBD2. Trimming at V came to 5 bases and at J to 3 bases, leaving 11 bases not matched to a gene. The CDR3 sequence is 18 residues long. Germline V CDR1 and CDR2: SGHTA, FQGNSA. The CDR3 is CASSQWGGLAGVKETQYF. The CDR3 DNA is TGTGCCAGCAGCCAATGGGGGGGACTAGCGGGAGTGAAAGAGACCCAGTACTTC.

The V call is TRBV5-8, the J call TRBJ1-1; 8 bases line up with TRBD1. V lost 2 bases to trimming and J lost 0 bases; unmatched junction nucleotides: 12. The CDR3 sequence is 18 residues long. The germline V gene encodes CDR1 SGHTS and CDR2 YDEGEE. CDR3 loop: CASSFGQGAGKMNTEAFF. The CDR3, as DNA: TGTGCCAGCAGCTTTGGGCAGGGGGCGGGAAAGATGAACACTGAAGCTTTCTTT.

The CDR3 spells CASSRGAYNEQFF. The DNA of the CDR3 is TGCGCCAGCAGCCGGGGCGCTTACAATGAGCAGTTCTTC. The gene calls are TRBV4-1 and TRBJ2-1, with a weak D call TRBD1 (5 bases). V was shortened by 4 bases and J by 4 bases, with 8 bases between the two germline ends. Germline CDR1 MGHRA, CDR2 YSYEKL. The CDR3 loop spans 13 amino acids.

The rearrangement uses TRBV9 and TRBJ2-7; 12 nucleotides align to TRBD2. The CDR3 sequence is 16 residues long. Germline CDR1 is SGDLS and CDR2 is YYNGEE. J gave up 2 bases and V 0 bases, and 3 bases lay outside the gene matches. This CDR3 reads CASSVEASGGAYEQYF. CDR3 sequence (DNA): TGTGCCAGCAGCGTAGAGGCTAGCGGGGGGGCCTACGAGCAGTACTTC. Full variable domain (rest looked up from reference TRBV9 and TRBJ2-7): DSGVTQTPKHLITATGQRVTLRCSPRSGDLSVYWYQQSLDQGLQFLIQYYNGEERAKGNILERFSAQQFPDLHSELNLSSLELGDSALYFCASSVEASGGAYEQYFGPGTRLTVT.

This sequence joins TRBV2 and TRBJ2-1; 9 bases fit TRBD2. CDR1 SNHLY and CDR2 FYNNEI come from the germline V gene. V lost 3 bases and J lost 1; bases outside the gene matches: 4. This CDR3 has 16 amino acids. The CDR3 DNA is TGTGCCAGCAGTGAGCTAGCGGGACCTTCCTACAATGAGCAGTTCTTC. This encodes CASSELAGPSYNEQFF.

This chain links TRBV27 with TRBJ1-5; TRBD1 is a possible D gene (6 bases). CDR3 size: 14 residues. CDR1 and CDR2 (germline): MNHEY, SMNVEV (reference sequence). Trimming cost V 6 bases and J 6 bases, with 15 bases left between them. The CDR3 is CASRLPGEGQPQHF. CDR3 DNA: TGTGCCAGCAGGCTTCCAGGGGAGGGTCAGCCCCAGCATTTT.

This chain links TRBV27 with TRBJ2-3; 13 nucleotides line up with TRBD2. The CDR3 sequence is 17 residues long. CDR1 and CDR2 from the germline V gene are MNHEY and SMNVEV (reference sequence). V lost 5 bases to trimming and J lost 2 bases; unmatched junction nucleotides: 7. The CDR3 sequence is CASSPGLAGDPTDTQYF. The CDR3 DNA reads as TGTGCCAGCAGTCCAGGACTAGCGGGGGACCCCACAGATACGCAGTATTTT.

This clone was seen once. The chain links TRBV4-1 to TRBJ1-6; D is unclear. From germline, CDR1 is MGHRA and CDR2 YSYEKL. The CDR3 consists of 16 residues. Between the trimmed V and J ends, which lost 0 bases and 6 bases, there was a span of 12 bases. The CDR3 protein is CASSQERVEINSPLHF. The CDR3 DNA sequence: TGCGCCAGCAGCCAAGAGAGGGTGGAGATTAATTCACCCCTCCACTTT.

This rearrangement joins TRBV7-2 to TRBJ2-1; 11 bases match TRBD2. Germline CDR1 SGHTA, CDR2 FQGNSA. The length of the CDR3 is 19 residues. Trimming took 6 bases from V and 9 from J; bases not matched to a gene: 22. The CDR3 bases are TGTGCCAGCAGGGAACTGACAGGGGACCCAGGGACTAGCGGAAGTGAGCAGTTCTTC. It encodes CASRELTGDPGTSGSEQFF.